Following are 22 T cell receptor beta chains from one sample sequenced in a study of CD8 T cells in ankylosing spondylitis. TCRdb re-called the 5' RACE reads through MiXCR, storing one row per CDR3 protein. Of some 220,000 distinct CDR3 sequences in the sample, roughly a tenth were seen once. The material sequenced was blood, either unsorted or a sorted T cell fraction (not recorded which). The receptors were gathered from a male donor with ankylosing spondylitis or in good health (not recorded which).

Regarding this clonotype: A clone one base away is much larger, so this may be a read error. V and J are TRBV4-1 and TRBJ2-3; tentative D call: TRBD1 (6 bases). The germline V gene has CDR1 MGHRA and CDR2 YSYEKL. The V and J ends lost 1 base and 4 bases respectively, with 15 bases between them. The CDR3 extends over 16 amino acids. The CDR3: CASSQAGTPSADTQYF. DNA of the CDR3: TGCGCCAGCAGCCAAGCCGGGACACCGAGCGCAGATACGCAGTATTTT.

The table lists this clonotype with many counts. CDR3 loop: CASSFSGTSGTDTQYF. The CDR3 nucleotides read TGTGCCAGCAGCTTTTCCGGGACTAGCGGGACAGATACGCAGTATTTT. V gene TRBV5-6 combines with J gene TRBJ2-3; 12 bases map to TRBD2. Germline CDR1 and CDR2: SGHDT and YYEEEE. The J segment lost 3 bases and the V segment lost 2 bases, leaving 4 bases of the junction unmatched. This CDR3 comprises 16 residues.

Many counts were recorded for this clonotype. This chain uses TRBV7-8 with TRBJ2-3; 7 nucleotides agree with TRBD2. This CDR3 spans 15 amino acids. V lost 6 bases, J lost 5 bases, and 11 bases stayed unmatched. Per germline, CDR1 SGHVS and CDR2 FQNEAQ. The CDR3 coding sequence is TGTGCCAGCAGTCCCGGGGGGAGAGGGATAGATACGCAGTATTTT. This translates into CASSPGGRGIDTQYF. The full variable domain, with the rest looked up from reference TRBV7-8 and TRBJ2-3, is GAGVSQSPRYKVAKRGQDVALRCDPISGHVSLFWYQQALGQGPEFLTYFQNEAQLDKSGLPSDRFFAERPEGSVSTLKIQRTQQEDSAVYLCASSPGGRGIDTQYFGPGTRLTVL.

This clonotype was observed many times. DNA of the CDR3: TGTGCCAGCAGTTCGGGACAAATGGAAGAGCAGTACTTC. Translating gives CASSSGQMEEQYF. This sequence joins TRBV12-3 or TRBV12-4 and TRBJ2-7, with D maybe TRBD1 (6 bases). This CDR3 region has 13 residues. V lost 4 bases and J lost 7, with 14 bases in between.

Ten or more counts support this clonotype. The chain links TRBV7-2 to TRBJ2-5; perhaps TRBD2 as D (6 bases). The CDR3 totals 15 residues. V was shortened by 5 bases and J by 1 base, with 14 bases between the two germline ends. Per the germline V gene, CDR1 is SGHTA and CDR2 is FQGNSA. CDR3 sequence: CASSTWRGIQETQYF. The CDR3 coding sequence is TGTGCCAGCAGCACTTGGCGGGGAATCCAAGAGACCCAGTACTTC.

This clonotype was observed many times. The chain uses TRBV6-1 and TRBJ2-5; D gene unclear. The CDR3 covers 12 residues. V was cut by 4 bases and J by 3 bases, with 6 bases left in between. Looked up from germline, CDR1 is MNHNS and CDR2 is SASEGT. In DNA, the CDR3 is TGTGCCAGCAGTGCCATCAAAGAGACCCAGTACTTC. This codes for CASSAIKETQYF.

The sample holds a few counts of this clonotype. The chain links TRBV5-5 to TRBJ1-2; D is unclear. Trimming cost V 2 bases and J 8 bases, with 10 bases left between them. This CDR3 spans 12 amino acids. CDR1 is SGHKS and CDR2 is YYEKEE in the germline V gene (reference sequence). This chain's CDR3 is CASSFSGRGYTF. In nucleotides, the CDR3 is TGTGCCAGCAGCTTTTCGGGAAGGGGCTACACCTTC. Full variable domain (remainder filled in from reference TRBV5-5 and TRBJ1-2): DAGVTQSPTHLIKTRGQQVTLRCSPISGHKSVSWYQQVLGQGPQFIFQYYEKEERGRGNFPDRFSARQFPNYSSELNVNALLLGDSALYLCASSFSGRGYTFGSGTRLTVV.

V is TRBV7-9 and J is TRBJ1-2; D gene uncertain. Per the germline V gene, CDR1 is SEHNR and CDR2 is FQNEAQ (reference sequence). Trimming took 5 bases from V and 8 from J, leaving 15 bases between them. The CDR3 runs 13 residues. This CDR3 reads CASSPTSVQGYTF. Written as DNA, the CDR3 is TGTGCCAGCAGCCCCACATCAGTTCAGGGCTACACCTTC.

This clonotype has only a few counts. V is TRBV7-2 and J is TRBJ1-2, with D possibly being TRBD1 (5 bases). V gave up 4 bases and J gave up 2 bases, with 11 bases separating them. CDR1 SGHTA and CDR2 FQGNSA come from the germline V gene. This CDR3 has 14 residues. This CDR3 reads CASSSVGGNYGYTF. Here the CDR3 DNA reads TGTGCCAGCAGCTCCGTTGGGGGGAACTATGGCTACACCTTC.

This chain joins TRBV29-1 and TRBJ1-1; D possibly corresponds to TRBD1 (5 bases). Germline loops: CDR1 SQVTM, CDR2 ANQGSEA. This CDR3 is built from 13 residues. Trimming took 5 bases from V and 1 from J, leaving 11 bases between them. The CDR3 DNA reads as TGCAGCGTTATCGGAGGGGCGAACACTGAAGCTTTCTTT. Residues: CSVIGGANTEAFF. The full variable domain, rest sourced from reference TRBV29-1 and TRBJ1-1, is SAVISQKPSRDICQRGTSLTIQCQVDSQVTMMFWYRQQPGQSLTLIATANQGSEATYESGFVIDKFPISRPNLTFSTLTVSNMSPEDSSIYLCSVIGGANTEAFFGQGTRLTVV.

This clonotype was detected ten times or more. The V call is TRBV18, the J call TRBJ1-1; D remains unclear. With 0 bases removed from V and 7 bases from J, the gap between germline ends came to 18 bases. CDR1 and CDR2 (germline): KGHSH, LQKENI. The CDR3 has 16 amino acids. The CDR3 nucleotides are TGTGCCAGCTCACCACCGAATAATGGCGATCGAGGTGAAGCTTTCTTT. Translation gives CASSPPNNGDRGEAFF.

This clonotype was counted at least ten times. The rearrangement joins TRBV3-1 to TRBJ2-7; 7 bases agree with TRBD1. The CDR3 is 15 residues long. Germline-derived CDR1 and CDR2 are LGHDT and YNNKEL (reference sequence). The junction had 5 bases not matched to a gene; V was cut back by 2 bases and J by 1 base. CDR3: CASSQQGVESYEQYF. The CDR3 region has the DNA TGTGCCAGCAGCCAACAGGGGGTCGAGTCCTACGAGCAGTACTTC.

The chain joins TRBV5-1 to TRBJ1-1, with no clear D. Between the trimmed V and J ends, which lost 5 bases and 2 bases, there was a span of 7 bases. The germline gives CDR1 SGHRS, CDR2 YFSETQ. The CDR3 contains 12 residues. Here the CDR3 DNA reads TGCGCCAGCAGGTCAGGCAACACTGAAGCTTTCTTT. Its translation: CASRSGNTEAFF.

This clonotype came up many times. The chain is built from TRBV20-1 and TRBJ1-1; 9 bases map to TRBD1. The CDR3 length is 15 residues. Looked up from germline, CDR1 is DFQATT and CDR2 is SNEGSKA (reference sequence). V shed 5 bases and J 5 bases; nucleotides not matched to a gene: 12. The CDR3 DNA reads TGCAGTGCTCAGACCAACAGGGGGCTCAATACTGAAGCTTTCTTT. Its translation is CSAQTNRGLNTEAFF.

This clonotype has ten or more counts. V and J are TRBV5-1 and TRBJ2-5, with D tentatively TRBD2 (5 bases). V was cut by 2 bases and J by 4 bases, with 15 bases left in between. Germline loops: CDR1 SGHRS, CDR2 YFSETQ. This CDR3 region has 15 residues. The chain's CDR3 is CASSFNGNAGETQYF. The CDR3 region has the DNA TGCGCCAGCAGCTTCAACGGGAACGCTGGAGAGACCCAGTACTTC. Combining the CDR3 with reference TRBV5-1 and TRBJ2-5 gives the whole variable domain KAGVTQTPRYLIKTRGQQVTLSCSPISGHRSVSWYQQTPGQGLQFLFEYFSETQRNKGNFPGRFSGRQFSNSRSEMNVSTLELGDSALYLCASSFNGNAGETQYFGPGTRLLVL.

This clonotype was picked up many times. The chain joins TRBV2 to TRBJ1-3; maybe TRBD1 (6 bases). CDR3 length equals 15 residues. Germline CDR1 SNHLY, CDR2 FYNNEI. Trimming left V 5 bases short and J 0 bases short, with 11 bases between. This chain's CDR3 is CASSPDSYSGNTIYF. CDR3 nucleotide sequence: TGTGCCAGCAGTCCGGACAGTTACTCTGGAAACACCATATATTTT.

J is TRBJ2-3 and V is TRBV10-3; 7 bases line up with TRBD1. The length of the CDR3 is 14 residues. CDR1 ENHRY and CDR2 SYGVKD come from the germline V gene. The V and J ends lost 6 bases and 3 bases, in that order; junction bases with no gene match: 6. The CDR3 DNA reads TGTGCCATCAGCACCGGGACAGCAACAGATACGCAGTATTTT. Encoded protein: CAISTGTATDTQYF.

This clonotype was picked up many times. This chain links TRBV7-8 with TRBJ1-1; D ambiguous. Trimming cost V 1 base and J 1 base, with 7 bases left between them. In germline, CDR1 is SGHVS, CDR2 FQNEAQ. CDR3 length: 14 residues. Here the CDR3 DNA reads TGTGCCAGCAGCTTAGGGACGGGGAACACTGAAGCTTTCTTT. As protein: CASSLGTGNTEAFF.

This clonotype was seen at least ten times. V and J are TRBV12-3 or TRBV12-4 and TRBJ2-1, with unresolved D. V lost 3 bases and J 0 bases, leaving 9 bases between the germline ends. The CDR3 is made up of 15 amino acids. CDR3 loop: CASSFFSFSYNEQFF. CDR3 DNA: TGTGCCAGCAGTTTTTTTAGTTTCTCCTACAATGAGCAGTTCTTC.

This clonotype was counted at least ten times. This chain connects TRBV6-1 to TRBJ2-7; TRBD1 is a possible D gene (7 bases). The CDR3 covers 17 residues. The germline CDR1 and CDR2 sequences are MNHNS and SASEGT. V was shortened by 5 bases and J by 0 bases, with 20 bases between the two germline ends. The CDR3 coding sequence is TGTGCCAGCAGTAGGGGGGCCATCGGGACAGCCTCCTACGAGCAGTACTTC. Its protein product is CASSRGAIGTASYEQYF.

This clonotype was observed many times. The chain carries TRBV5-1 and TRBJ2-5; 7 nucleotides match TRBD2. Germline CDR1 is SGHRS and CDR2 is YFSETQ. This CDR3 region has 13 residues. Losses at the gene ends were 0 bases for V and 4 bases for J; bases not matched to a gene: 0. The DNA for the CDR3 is TGCGCCAGCAGCTTGGGACTAGCAGAGACCCAGTACTTC. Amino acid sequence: CASSLGLAETQYF.

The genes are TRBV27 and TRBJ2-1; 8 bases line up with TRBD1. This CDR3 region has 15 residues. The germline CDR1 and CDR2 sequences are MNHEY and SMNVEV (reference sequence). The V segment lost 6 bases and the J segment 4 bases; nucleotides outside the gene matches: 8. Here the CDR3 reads CASRQTGDIYNEQFF. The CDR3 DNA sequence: TGTGCCAGCAGGCAGACAGGGGACATTTACAATGAGCAGTTCTTC.